The clone carrying this T cell receptor (beta chain) was found once. Its specificity is unknown. The repertoire was sequenced with immunoSEQ multiplex PCR; TCRdb's copy has only in-frame clones and lacks some. The sample lists roughly 56,000 clones, around 90% occurring once. This specimen comes from a study of OX40 agonist ivuxolimab in advanced cancers. For the study at large: The study gave patients intravenous ivuxolimab at 0.01 to 10 mg/kg every 2 weeks.

Whole-study findings and limits: Normalized expansion of T-cell clones was also low for some nonresponders. CD4+ and CD8+ blood T cells expanded clonally by week 6 at 0.1 to 3.0 mg/kg.

CDR1 and CDR2 from the germline V gene are SGDLS and YYNGEE. The CDR3 runs 14 residues. The germline V and J ends were trimmed by 0 bases and 5 bases, with 10 bases remaining between them. The TCR originated in an adult with an advanced solid tumor such as melanoma, head and neck, liver or kidney cancer. Sample: CD4+ or CD8+ T cells sorted from blood, taken in a trial of the OX40 agonist ivuxolimab. The chain joins TRBV9 to TRBJ2-3; the D gene is possibly TRBD1 (5 bases). The chain's CDR3 is CASSVGQLIDTQYF. CDR3 in DNA: TGTGCCAGCAGCGTAGGACAGTTGATAGATACGCAGTATTTT.